This TCR beta chain is from a study of blood T cell repertoires in COVID-19. The CDR3 spans 12 residues. The V and J ends lost 4 bases and 6 bases respectively, with 10 bases between them. CDR1 is SGHRS, CDR2 YFSETQ, per germline. Libraries were prepared by immunoSEQ multiplex PCR; TCRdb keeps only in-frame clonotypes and omits some of them. The table has hundreds of thousands of clones, roughly 87% seen once; the top ten hold 6% to 9%. The sequenced sample was peripheral blood. The receptor was isolated from a man aged 60 to 69 who had recovered from COVID-19. The gene calls are TRBV5-1 and TRBJ2-5; no reliable D call. CDR3 in amino acids: CASSPNQKTQYF. The CDR3 nucleotides are TGCGCCAGCAGCCCCAACCAGAAGACCCAGTACTTC.